This T cell receptor (beta chain) appears in the sequencing data of a study of T cells in Graves' hyperthyroidism and ophthalmopathy. This clonotype occurred many times. Its antigen remains unknown. Study-wide findings and caveats: A model of 13 V-J features distinguished ophthalmopathy from stable hyperthyroidism.

Germline trimming cut 4 bases from V and 6 bases from J; bases unmatched to any gene: 6. The germline V gene has CDR1 SGHDN and CDR2 FVKESK. CDR3 size: 15 residues. The source material, RNA transcripts, was used to amplify TCR beta CDR3 regions. The HTBI primer set drove a first-round RT-PCR of the TCR CDR3. TCRdb called the multiplex PCR reads again in MiXCR, with one record for every CDR3 protein. Of 30,000 to 35,000 distinct CDR3 sequences in the sample, roughly half were seen once. The TCR originated in a woman aged 40 to 49 with Graves' ophthalmopathy. This sequence joins TRBV14 and TRBJ2-2; 9 bases map to TRBD2. The sample was blood. The CDR3, as DNA: TGTGCCAGCAGCCCGTTGACTAGCGGCGCCGGGGAGCTGTTTTTT. Translation: CASSPLTSGAGELFF.